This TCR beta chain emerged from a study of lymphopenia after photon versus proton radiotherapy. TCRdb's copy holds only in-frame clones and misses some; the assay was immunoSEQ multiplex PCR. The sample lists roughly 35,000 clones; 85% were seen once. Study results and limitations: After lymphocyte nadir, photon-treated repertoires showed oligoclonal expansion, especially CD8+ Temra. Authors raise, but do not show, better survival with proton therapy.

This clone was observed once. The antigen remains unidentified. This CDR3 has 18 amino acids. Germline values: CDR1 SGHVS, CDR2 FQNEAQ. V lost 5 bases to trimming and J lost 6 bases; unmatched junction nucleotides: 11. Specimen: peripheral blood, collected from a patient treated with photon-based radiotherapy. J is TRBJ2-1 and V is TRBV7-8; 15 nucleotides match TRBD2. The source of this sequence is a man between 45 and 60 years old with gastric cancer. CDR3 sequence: CASSPGLAGGDLANEQFF. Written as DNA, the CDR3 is TGTGCCAGCAGCCCAGGACTAGCGGGAGGGGACCTCGCCAATGAGCAGTTCTTC.